This T cell receptor (beta chain) emerged from a study of T cell responses to AZD1222 COVID-19 vaccine. Repertoires were generated with immunoSEQ multiplex PCR, while TCRdb's copy carries only in-frame clones and drops some. The sample lists approximately 300,000 clones, roughly 93% occurring once. On this clone itself: No antigen is known for it.

Per the germline V gene, CDR1 is SEHNR and CDR2 is FQNEAQ (reference sequence). The V end lost 5 bases, the J end lost 1 base, and 3 bases lay between the germline ends. CDR3 size: 12 residues. General study points: Repertoires were collected only later (after the peak T cell response had occurred).

Sequencing used peripheral blood, obtained 28 days after the second AZD1222 dose. The receptor comes from an adult who received the AZD1222 COVID-19 vaccine. This chain joins TRBV7-9 and TRBJ2-1; no clear D gene. For the CDR3, the DNA is TGTGCCAGCAGCCAATCCTACAATGAGCAGTTCTTC. This codes for CASSQSYNEQFF.